A selection of T cell receptor beta chains follows, all from one sample in a study of shared clonotypes between healthy human individuals. The method was immunoSEQ multiplex PCR; TCRdb's version includes in-frame clones alone and lacks a portion of them. The sample lists 2 million to 3 million clones; more than 85% were seen once. Sequenced input: naive CD4+ T cells from PBMCs. These receptors came from a man younger than 35 in good health. Some clones in this sample may be carry-over from other donors' samples. CDR3s include the opening cysteine and the closing phenylalanine or tryptophan. A D gene is named only where the DNA matches it firmly. A clone size is listed for some rows: how often the clone was seen (once, few, many), or a class if it is expanded.

d_call,v_call,clone_size,j_call,cdr3_aa,cdr3_nt
TRBD2,TRBV11-1,.,TRBJ2-1,CASSSSSGAGVSSYNEQFF,TGTGCCAGCAGCTCCTCGTCCGGGGCGGGGGTGAGCTCCTACAATGAGCAGTTCTTC
TRBD1,TRBV5-1,.,TRBJ1-6,CASSSPEQGSGSPLHF,TGCGCCAGCAGCTCCCCGGAACAGGGGTCGGGTTCACCCCTCCACTTT
TRBD2,TRBV25-1,.,TRBJ2-1,CASSESGTSLVGEQFF,TGTGCCAGCAGTGAATCCGGGACTAGCCTAGTCGGTGAGCAGTTCTTC
.,TRBV7-2,.,TRBJ1-5,CASSLDSGRGNQPQHF,TGTGCCAGCAGCTTAGACTCGGGTAGGGGCAATCAGCCCCAGCATTTT
.,TRBV7-3,.,TRBJ1-4,CASSDQGRGEKLFF,TGTGCCAGCAGCGACCAGGGGAGGGGAGAAAAACTGTTTTTT
.,TRBV2,.,TRBJ2-1,CASRGPRSPHNEQFF,TGTGCCAGCAGAGGCCCACGCTCCCCCCACAATGAGCAGTTCTTC
.,TRBV27,.,TRBJ1-2,CASSRSVGRPSTQGYTF,TGTGCCAGCAGTCGCTCCGTGGGACGCCCCAGTACACAGGGCTACACCTTC
.,TRBV28,once,TRBJ2-5,CASSLSGETQYF,TGTGCCAGCAGCCTATCGGGAGAGACCCAGTACTTC
.,TRBV5-4,.,TRBJ1-1,CASSSFSPRTEAFF,TGTGCCAGCAGTTCTTTCTCCCCTCGGACTGAAGCTTTCTTT
.,TRBV28,.,TRBJ2-3,CASSGRRAGTQYF,TGTGCCAGCAGTGGTCGGAGAGCAGGTACGCAGTATTTT
.,TRBV2,.,TRBJ1-4,CASSDHGVLFF,TGTGCCAGCAGTGATCATGGGGTCCTGTTTTTT
.,TRBV11-2,.,TRBJ2-1,CASSTRTSSYNEQFF,TGTGCCAGCAGCACACGGACAAGCTCCTACAATGAGCAGTTCTTC
TRBD1,TRBV6-5,few,TRBJ1-1,CASRINRGWAEAFF,TGTGCCAGCAGAATTAACAGGGGGTGGGCTGAAGCTTTCTTT
.,TRBV11-2,.,TRBJ1-2,CASSLDPQGYTF,TGTGCCAGCAGCTTAGATCCACAGGGCTACACCTTC
.,TRBV25-1,once,TRBJ2-5,CASSESYWEETQYF,TGTGCCAGCAGTGAATCGTACTGGGAGGAGACCCAGTACTTC
.,TRBV5-4,.,TRBJ2-2,CASSPPNRGGMNTGELFF,TGTGCCAGCAGCCCCCCGAACCGGGGCGGGATGAACACCGGGGAGCTGTTTTTT
.,TRBV27,.,TRBJ1-5,CASSRTGMGQPQHF,TGTGCCAGCAGCCGCACAGGGATGGGTCAGCCCCAGCATTTT
.,TRBV25-1,.,TRBJ2-1,CASSESGIEQFF,TGTGCCAGCAGTGAATCAGGTATTGAGCAGTTCTTC
.,TRBV4-2,.,TRBJ2-3,CASSQEFGRELRDTQYF,TGTGCCAGCAGCCAAGAGTTCGGCCGGGAGCTAAGGGATACGCAGTATTTT
TRBD2,TRBV29-1,.,TRBJ2-6,CSARLAGYSGANVLTF,TGCAGCGCCCGACTAGCGGGGTACTCTGGGGCCAACGTCCTGACTTTC
TRBD2,TRBV5-1,.,TRBJ2-2,CASSIAGVAGELFF,TGCGCCAGCAGTATAGCGGGAGTCGCGGGGGAGCTGTTTTTT
.,TRBV5-1,.,TRBJ2-3,CASSLEQENTDTQYF,TGCGCCAGCAGCTTGGAACAGGAGAACACAGATACGCAGTATTTT
.,TRBV18,.,TRBJ2-3,CASSWAGDTQYF,TGTGCCAGCTCATGGGCAGGAGATACGCAGTATTTT
.,TRBV27,.,TRBJ1-2,CASRRTGTHPGYTF,TGTGCCAGCAGGAGGACCGGGACACACCCCGGCTACACCTTC
TRBD2,TRBV10-3,.,TRBJ2-1,CAISDLAGVGNEQFF,TGTGCCATCAGTGACTTAGCGGGAGTGGGGAATGAGCAGTTCTTC
.,TRBV28,.,TRBJ1-5,CASSFGGSNQPQHF,TGTGCCAGCAGTTTCGGAGGGTCCAATCAGCCCCAGCATTTT
.,TRBV7-3,.,TRBJ2-2,CASSLGFRGNTGELFF,TGTGCCAGCAGCTTAGGCTTCAGGGGGAACACCGGGGAGCTGTTTTTT
.,TRBV5-1,.,TRBJ2-5,CASSFQQGAQETQYF,TGCGCCAGCAGCTTCCAACAGGGAGCCCAAGAGACCCAGTACTTC
.,TRBV6-1,.,TRBJ1-4,CASRPLYLPQEKLFF,TGTGCCAGCAGGCCCCTGTACCTCCCCCAGGAAAAACTGTTTTTT
.,TRBV6-6,.,TRBJ2-7,CASRESGHLYEQYF,TGTGCCAGCAGGGAATCGGGACACCTTTACGAGCAGTACTTC
TRBD1,TRBV2,.,TRBJ1-5,CASSSLTGDQPQHF,TGTGCCAGCAGTAGCCTTACAGGGGATCAGCCCCAGCATTTT
TRBD2,TRBV18,.,TRBJ2-7,CASSPTLAGTEQYF,TGTGCCAGCTCACCAACGCTAGCGGGTACCGAGCAGTACTTC
.,TRBV5-6,once,TRBJ2-3,CASSLGPGPGTDTQYF,TGTGCCAGCAGCTTGGGCCCCGGCCCCGGCACAGATACGCAGTATTTT
.,TRBV2,.,TRBJ2-5,CASSEAGGARETQYF,TGTGCCAGCAGTGAAGCAGGGGGGGCGCGGGAGACCCAGTACTTC
TRBD1,TRBV7-3,.,TRBJ1-2,CASSLGTGPYGYTF,TGTGCCAGCAGCTTAGGGACAGGGCCATATGGCTACACCTTC
.,TRBV5-1,.,TRBJ1-2,CASSEGWYRGYTF,TGCGCCAGCAGCGAGGGTTGGTACCGGGGCTACACCTTC
TRBD1,TRBV28,.,TRBJ1-5,CASSRGRGGGNQPQHF,TGTGCCAGCAGTAGAGGTAGAGGGGGCGGCAATCAGCCCCAGCATTTT
TRBD2,TRBV11-3,.,TRBJ2-6,CASSPLAGEAGANVLTF,TGTGCCAGCAGCCCGCTAGCGGGAGAGGCTGGGGCCAACGTCCTGACTTTC
TRBD2,TRBV11-2,.,TRBJ2-1,CASSGTSGVGYNEQFF,TGTGCCAGCAGCGGGACTAGCGGGGTGGGATACAATGAGCAGTTCTTC
.,TRBV6-5,.,TRBJ1-6,CASQYNRGPNSPLHF,TGTGCCAGCCAATATAACCGGGGCCCGAATTCACCCCTCCACTTT
TRBD1,TRBV10-3,.,TRBJ2-7,CAISKDFGTGDYEQYF,TGTGCCATCAGTAAAGACTTCGGGACAGGGGACTACGAGCAGTACTTC
.,TRBV5-1,.,TRBJ2-3,CASSLRTDRTDTQYF,TGCGCCAGCAGCTTGAGGACAGACCGCACAGATACGCAGTATTTT
.,TRBV2,.,TRBJ1-1,CASSHDRDVNTEAFF,TGTGCCAGCAGTCACGACCGGGACGTGAACACTGAAGCTTTCTTT
.,TRBV2,.,TRBJ2-3,CASDGVSPDTQYF,TGTGCCAGCGATGGGGTATCCCCAGATACGCAGTATTTT
TRBD1,TRBV28,.,TRBJ1-2,CASSYPSGTATYGYTF,TGTGCCAGCAGTTACCCCTCGGGGACAGCTACCTATGGCTACACCTTC